These 24 T cell receptor beta chains originate from one sample sequenced in a study of control samples from healthy donors and cancer patients. Libraries were prepared by immunoSEQ multiplex PCR; TCRdb keeps only in-frame clonotypes and omits some of them. The sample yields 90,000 to 110,000 clones, around 89% seen once. The sequenced sample consisted of blood. These receptors were taken from a woman in her fifties or sixties in good health.

The chain has TRBV30 and TRBJ2-5; D tentatively reads TRBD1 or TRBD2 (6 bases each). In germline, CDR1 is GTSNPN, CDR2 SVGIG (reference sequence). This CDR3 has 13 residues. Trimming cost V 5 bases and J 6 bases, with 16 bases left between them. In nucleotides, the CDR3 is TGTGCCTGGGGAGGGGGAAGGGGGAAGACCCAGTACTTC. It specifies CAWGGGRGKTQYF.

The V and J genes are TRBV29-1 and TRBJ1-1; D is uncertain. Per germline, CDR1 SQVTM and CDR2 ANQGSEA. This CDR3 region has 11 residues. Trimming removed 6 bases from V and 6 bases from J, with 11 bases in between. The CDR3 coding sequence is TGCAGCGTCCGACATTTCGCTGAAGCTTTCTTT. Its translation: CSVRHFAEAFF.

The chain links TRBV5-1 to TRBJ1-1; D not certain. Trimming shortened V by 0 bases and J by 2 bases, and 14 bases separated the two germline ends. The length of the CDR3 is 16 residues. CDR1 and CDR2 from the germline V gene are SGHRS and YFSETQ. The CDR3 DNA sequence: TGCGCCAGCAGCTTGGGTCCCCTGCAAGGAAACACTGAAGCTTTCTTT. Protein: CASSLGPLQGNTEAFF. Supplemented by reference TRBV5-1 and TRBJ1-1, the full variable domain reads KAGVTQTPRYLIKTRGQQVTLSCSPISGHRSVSWYQQTPGQGLQFLFEYFSETQRNKGNFPGRFSGRQFSNSRSEMNVSTLELGDSALYLCASSLGPLQGNTEAFFGQGTRLTVV.

CDR3 sequence: CASSPSGRSSGANVLTF. CDR3 DNA: TGTGCCAGTAGCCCCTCCGGACGGAGCTCTGGGGCCAACGTCCTGACTTTC. The gene calls are TRBV19 and TRBJ2-6; unclear D gene. CDR1 and CDR2 (germline): LNHDA, SQIVND (reference sequence). V gave up 6 bases and J gave up 0 bases, with 15 bases separating them. CDR3 length equals 17 residues. Full variable domain (missing parts from reference TRBV19 and TRBJ2-6): DGGITQSPKYLFRKEGQNVTLSCEQNLNHDAMYWYRQDPGQGLRLIYYSQIVNDFQKGDIAEGYSVSREKKESFPLTVTSAQKNPTAFYLCASSPSGRSSGANVLTFGAGSRLTVL.

V usage is TRBV15 and J usage is TRBJ2-1; a weak D match, TRBD1 (5 bases). The ends were cut back, 1 base at V and 10 bases at J, with 11 bases in the middle. The CDR3 extends over 13 amino acids. Looked up from germline, CDR1 is LNHNV and CDR2 is YYDKDF (reference sequence). Written as DNA, the CDR3 is TGTGCCACCAGCAGAGTGATGGGGCCAGAGCAGTTCTTC. Translation gives CATSRVMGPEQFF.

J is TRBJ2-5 and V is TRBV5-1, with TRBD1 identical over 9 bases. Germline CDR1 SGHRS, CDR2 YFSETQ. The CDR3 has 15 amino acids. The V and J ends lost 3 bases and 2 bases, in that order; junction bases with no gene match: 5. The CDR3, as DNA: TGCGCCAGCAGCTCCCCCGACAGGGGGCAAGAGACCCAGTACTTC. This translates into CASSSPDRGQETQYF.

This rearrangement joins TRBV7-9 to TRBJ1-6, with no clear D. Looked up from germline, CDR1 is SEHNR and CDR2 is FQNEAQ (reference sequence). The CDR3 is 14 residues long. V was shortened by 1 base and J by 16 bases, with 17 bases between the two germline ends. This CDR3 reads CASSLEGTAPGLHF. As DNA, the CDR3 is TGTGCCAGCAGCTTAGAAGGCACAGCCCCCGGACTCCACTTT.

V usage is TRBV23-1 and J usage is TRBJ1-5, with a weak D call TRBD1 (5 bases). TRBV23-1 is sorted into the ORF group, with uncertain function. CDR3 length: 17 amino acids. Trimming took off 6 bases at V and 3 bases at J, with 21 bases between the two ends. CDR3 protein: CASSPGGNQDPNQPQHF. The CDR3 DNA reads as TGCGCCAGCAGCCCCGGGGGTAATCAGGACCCCAATCAGCCCCAGCATTTT.

Of note for this clone: Germline is not matched at one junction end, which may reflect a read error. J is TRBJ1-1 and V is TRBV18; the match to TRBD1 covers 7 bases. The germline V gene encodes CDR1 KGHSH and CDR2 LQKENI. The CDR3 has 15 residues. The CDR3 nucleotides read TGTGCCAGCTCACCGAGGGGGCGGGTGAACGCTGAAGCTTTCTTT. It specifies CASSPRGRVNAEAFF.

The chain uses TRBV20-1 and TRBJ2-1, with unresolved D. CDR1 is DFQATT and CDR2 is SNEGSKA in the germline V gene (reference sequence). The CDR3 sequence is 11 residues long. In DNA, the CDR3 is TGCAGCCGAGAAGGGATCGATGAGCAGTTCTTC. Its protein is CSREGIDEQFF.

The chain links TRBV20-1 to TRBJ2-3; D unresolved. Germline CDR1 is DFQATT and CDR2 is SNEGSKA (reference sequence). The CDR3 is 11 residues long. V dropped 4 bases and J dropped 0 bases, with 2 bases sitting between them. The CDR3 sequence: CSATSTDTQYF. The CDR3, as DNA: TGCAGTGCTACAAGCACAGATACGCAGTATTTT.

The V call is TRBV7-9, the J call TRBJ1-6; D is possibly TRBD1 (5 bases). V gave up 1 base and J gave up 9 bases, with 13 bases separating them. CDR1 is SEHNR and CDR2 is FQNEAQ in the germline V gene (reference sequence). CDR3 length: 15 residues. In DNA, the CDR3 is TGTGCCAGCAGCTTAGGGGGACGAGGTGGTTCACCCCTCCACTTT. Amino acid sequence: CASSLGGRGGSPLHF.

The chain links TRBV19 to TRBJ2-3, with 13 bases matching TRBD2. The CDR3 sequence is 15 residues long. The germline V gene encodes CDR1 LNHDA and CDR2 SQIVND (reference sequence). The ends lost 6 bases at V and 8 bases at J; junction bases unmatched: 8. The CDR3 region has the DNA TGTGCCAGTAGCAGCGGGACTAGCGGGATGCGTACGCAGTATTTT. Its translation is CASSSGTSGMRTQYF.

The rearrangement links TRBV5-8 to TRBJ2-7, with D perhaps TRBD2 (6 bases). The germline V gene has CDR1 SGHTS and CDR2 YDEGEE. This CDR3 region has 13 residues. The germline V and J ends were trimmed by 7 bases and 2 bases, with 13 bases remaining between them. The CDR3 spells CASLKGRPYEQYF. CDR3 bases: TGTGCCAGCTTAAAAGGGAGGCCCTACGAGCAGTACTTC.

This clone is a singleton in its sample. This chain links TRBV5-6 with TRBJ2-1, with 8 positions matching TRBD2. J lost 4 bases, V lost 4 bases, and 13 bases had no gene match. Germline V gives CDR1 SGHDT, CDR2 YYEEEE. The CDR3 length is 17 residues. As DNA, the CDR3 is TGTGCCAGCAGCATGGAAACAAGCGGGAGAGGTTACAATGAGCAGTTCTTC. As protein: CASSMETSGRGYNEQFF.

The table lists this clone with a count of one. The genes are TRBV18 and TRBJ1-1; D gene unclear. Trimming removed 2 bases at V and 2 bases at J, with 15 bases between. The CDR3 contains 16 residues. Germline V CDR1 and CDR2: KGHSH, LQKENI. The CDR3 protein is CASSPGRNRGNTEAFF. DNA for the CDR3: TGTGCCAGCTCACCAGGCAGGAACCGGGGAAACACTGAAGCTTTCTTT.

The chain employs TRBV27 and TRBJ2-1, with D maybe TRBD2 (5 bases). Trimming took 9 bases from V and 4 from J, leaving 13 bases between them. CDR1 and CDR2 from the germline V gene are MNHEY and SMNVEV (reference sequence). The CDR3 totals 13 residues. For the CDR3, the DNA is TGTGCCAGTCAGGTGGACTTTTACAATGAGCAGTTCTTC. The encoded protein is CASQVDFYNEQFF.

This clone was detected once. The V call is TRBV11-2, the J call TRBJ1-3; D is unclear. Germline V gene sequence: CDR1 SGHAT, CDR2 FQNNGV. V was pared by 4 bases and J by 4 bases, with 8 bases between. The length of the CDR3 is 13 residues. CDR3 sequence: CASSSPRGNTIYF. CDR3 coding DNA: TGTGCCAGCAGCTCCCCGAGGGGAAACACCATATATTTT.

The CDR3 here is CASSDGTSGQETQYF. CDR3 sequence (DNA): TGTGCCAGCAGCGACGGGACTAGCGGGCAAGAGACCCAGTACTTC. The chain has TRBV6-5 and TRBJ2-5; 12 bases match TRBD2. This CDR3 region has 15 residues. Germline loops: CDR1 MNHEY, CDR2 SVGAGI. The trim removed 6 bases at V and 2 bases at J, leaving 4 bases unmatched.

The genes are TRBV20-1 and TRBJ2-3, with a weak D call TRBD2 (5 bases). Germline V gives CDR1 DFQATT, CDR2 SNEGSKA (reference sequence). Trimming took off 3 bases at V and 5 bases at J, with 15 bases between the two ends. This CDR3 has 14 amino acids. CDR3 nucleotide sequence: TGCAGTGCTAGTGATCAGGACTCGGTAGATACGCAGTATTTT. Protein: CSASDQDSVDTQYF.

The chain employs TRBV27 and TRBJ1-2, with D hard to call. CDR3 length equals 16 residues. The germline V gene has CDR1 MNHEY and CDR2 SMNVEV (reference sequence). V was cut by 2 bases and J by 5 bases, with 18 bases left in between. The CDR3 here is CASSLIGSEDDYGYTF. CDR3 nucleotide sequence: TGTGCCAGCAGTTTAATCGGTTCGGAAGATGATTATGGCTACACCTTC.

This clone was observed once. The rearrangement uses TRBV19 and TRBJ2-1; 9 positions match TRBD1. The V segment lost 10 bases and the J segment 2 bases; nucleotides outside the gene matches: 15. CDR3 length: 17 residues. Per germline, CDR1 LNHDA and CDR2 SQIVND (reference sequence). Here the CDR3 DNA reads TGTGCCACACGACTAAGACCGGGACAGGGTCCCTACAATGAGCAGTTCTTC. Protein sequence: CATRLRPGQGPYNEQFF. Drawing the rest from reference TRBV19 and TRBJ2-1, the complete variable domain is DGGITQSPKYLFRKEGQNVTLSCEQNLNHDAMYWYRQDPGQGLRLIYYSQIVNDFQKGDIAEGYSVSREKKESFPLTVTSAQKNPTAFYLCATRLRPGQGPYNEQFFGPGTRLTVL.

This rearrangement joins TRBV19 to TRBJ1-4; D uncertain. Germline V gives CDR1 LNHDA, CDR2 SQIVND (reference sequence). The CDR3 has 14 amino acids. Trimming took off 6 bases at V and 5 bases at J, with 13 bases between the two ends. The CDR3 bases are TGTGCCAGTAGGGGCAGAGAAGTAAATGAAAAACTGTTTTTT. Its translation: CASRGREVNEKLFF. Combining the CDR3 with reference TRBV19 and TRBJ1-4 gives the whole variable domain DGGITQSPKYLFRKEGQNVTLSCEQNLNHDAMYWYRQDPGQGLRLIYYSQIVNDFQKGDIAEGYSVSREKKESFPLTVTSAQKNPTAFYLCASRGREVNEKLFFGSGTQLSVL.

This chain uses TRBV6-5 with TRBJ1-2, with D unclear. CDR1 and CDR2 (germline): MNHEY, SVGAGI. The CDR3 loop spans 10 amino acids. CDR3 sequence (DNA): TGTGCAGAGGGAGATAGGAGCTACACCTTC. Amino acids: CAEGDRSYTF.